These 3 T cell receptor beta chains were all obtained from the same sample, sequenced in a study of Graves' ophthalmopathy and Graves' hyperthyroidism. RNA transcripts served as template for amplifying TCR beta CDR3 sequences. First-round RT-PCR employed HTBI primers, with a second-round multiplex PCR after it. TCRdb fed the multiplex PCR reads into MiXCR, producing one record per CDR3 protein. The table includes some 390,000 distinct CDR3 sequences, about a sixth detected once. Sequenced material: peripheral blood. These receptor sequences come from a woman under 30 with Graves' ophthalmopathy.

This clonotype was seen many times. The genes are TRBV4-1 and TRBJ2-5; possibly TRBD1 for D (5 bases). Trimming shortened V by 0 bases and J by 5 bases, and 13 bases separated the two germline ends. There are 15 residues in the CDR3. Germline CDR1 reads MGHRA; CDR2 reads YSYEKL. The DNA for the CDR3 is TGCGCCAGCAGCCAAGAACCAGGGATTCGGGAGACCCAGTACTTC. Translation gives CASSQEPGIRETQYF.

This clonotype was found many times. V gene TRBV6-5 combines with J gene TRBJ1-1; D not certain. With 1 base removed from V and 6 bases from J, the gap between germline ends came to 12 bases. Germline-derived CDR1 and CDR2 are MNHEY and SVGAGI. CDR3 length: 14 residues. CDR3 region: CASSYYGFGAEAFF. In nucleotides, the CDR3 is TGTGCCAGCAGTTACTACGGCTTTGGGGCTGAAGCTTTCTTT.

The CDR3 DNA sequence: TGTGCCAGCAGTGCTCAGTATAGCAATCAGCCCCAGCATTTT. Translation: CASSAQYSNQPQHF. The chain has TRBV2 and TRBJ1-5; D gene uncertain. CDR3 length: 14 residues. Per the germline V gene, CDR1 is SNHLY and CDR2 is FYNNEI. V dropped 4 bases and J dropped 0 bases, with 7 bases sitting between them.